The 25 T cell receptor beta chains reported below all come from one sample, sequenced in a study of spatial heterogeneity in lung cancer. TCRdb fed the 5' RACE reads into MiXCR, producing one record per CDR3 protein. Seen here are about 17,000 distinct CDR3 sequences, about 19% observed once, and the top ten hold 11% to 15%. Time point reported: sample taken at primary tumor resection. Material for sequencing was whole RNA from tumor, nontumor lung or frozen PBMC, left unsorted. Sequenced here: PBMCs, sampled at surgery. Receptors were obtained from a male donor with early-stage non-small cell lung cancer.

This clonotype was observed many times. The chain couples TRBV27 to TRBJ1-2; 8 bases are shared with TRBD1. CDR3 length equals 15 residues. The J segment lost 3 bases and the V segment lost 6 bases, leaving 9 bases of the junction unmatched. CDR1 is MNHEY, CDR2 SMNVEV, per germline (reference sequence). In DNA form, the CDR3 reads TGTGCCAGCAGCAATCCGACAGGGGCTGACTATGGCTACACCTTC. Its translation: CASSNPTGADYGYTF.

This clonotype was counted a few times. This chain links TRBV12-3 or TRBV12-4 with TRBJ2-2; 7 nucleotides match TRBD1. V was pared by 5 bases and J by 5 bases, with 5 bases of the junction left unmatched. There are 14 residues in the CDR3. In DNA form, the CDR3 reads TGTGCCAGCAGTCTCGTACAGGGGACCGGGGAGCTGTTTTTT. As protein: CASSLVQGTGELFF.

The rearrangement uses TRBV7-9 and TRBJ2-1; 7 bases match TRBD1. The germline gives CDR1 SEHNR, CDR2 FQNEAQ (reference sequence). CDR3 length: 15 residues. Unmatched junction bases numbered 8, after V lost 4 bases and J lost 5 bases. This CDR3 reads CASSYTGDKHNEQFF. CDR3 nucleotides: TGTGCCAGCAGCTATACAGGGGACAAGCACAATGAGCAGTTCTTC.

The chain has TRBV24-1 and TRBJ2-1; TRBD1 matches at 10 bases. Per germline, CDR1 KGHDR and CDR2 SFDVKD. The CDR3 extends over 15 amino acids. V lost 2 bases, J lost 7 bases, and 4 bases stayed unmatched. CDR3 sequence: CATSDWGTGENEQFF. The CDR3 DNA follows: TGTGCCACCAGTGATTGGGGGACAGGGGAGAATGAGCAGTTCTTC.

The rearrangement uses TRBV20-1 and TRBJ1-2, with 8 bases fitting TRBD1. This CDR3 comprises 12 residues. After removal of 5 bases from V and 9 bases from J, the junction contained 8 bases not matched to a gene. Germline CDR1 and CDR2: DFQATT and SNEGSKA (reference sequence). For the CDR3, the DNA is TGCAGTGCTCAATTCCAGGGGGCGCGCTACACCTTC. This translates into CSAQFQGARYTF.

This clonotype was counted at least ten times. The CDR3 coding sequence is TGCAGTGCTAGAGAGGGCAGTTATAATTCACCCCTCCACTTT. It yields the protein CSAREGSYNSPLHF. This chain uses TRBV20-1 with TRBJ1-6; D is ambiguous. Germline loops: CDR1 DFQATT, CDR2 SNEGSKA (reference sequence). The V gene lost 0 bases and the J gene lost 4 bases, with 7 bases spanning the gap. This CDR3 contains 14 residues.

The V and J genes are TRBV4-1 and TRBJ1-1; D remains unclear. In germline, CDR1 is MGHRA, CDR2 YSYEKL. V lost 0 bases and J 10 bases, leaving 12 bases between the germline ends. The CDR3 covers 13 residues. CDR3 protein: CASSQDRPGRAFF. The CDR3 DNA follows: TGCGCCAGCAGCCAAGATCGTCCAGGACGAGCTTTCTTT.

This clonotype was seen ten or more times. The chain couples TRBV5-4 to TRBJ2-4; TRBD2 might be the D (6 bases). This CDR3 has 16 amino acids. Trimming stripped 1 base from V and 3 bases from J, with 14 bases between. Germline assignment: CDR1 SGHNT and CDR2 YYREEE (reference sequence). As DNA, the CDR3 is TGTGCCAGCAGCTTGTATGAGTGGGGAGGCAAAAACATTCAGTACTTC. This encodes CASSLYEWGGKNIQYF.

In its sample, this clonotype was seen a few times. This chain connects TRBV18 to TRBJ2-1; D is perhaps TRBD2 (6 bases). The CDR3 is 16 residues long. CDR1 and CDR2 (germline): KGHSH, LQKENI. With 3 bases removed from V and 4 bases from J, the gap between germline ends came to 16 bases. The CDR3 loop reads CASSPAWGESYNEQFF. CDR3 coding DNA: TGTGCCAGCTCACCCGCCTGGGGGGAGTCATACAATGAGCAGTTCTTC.

A remark on this clonotype: This may stem from a read error, because a much larger clone lies one nucleotide away. The limits of the CDR3 on the DNA are not certain, so only TCRdb's listed CDR3 is given. The genes are TRBV27 and TRBJ1-2; the D call in the table, TRBD1, was not verified against the DNA. CDR1 is MNHEY, CDR2 SMNVEV, per germline (reference sequence). Inclusive of both ends, the CDR3 amounts to 17 amino acids. The CDR3 reads CASSPVGSGTRGYGYSF.

The chain recombines TRBV9 with TRBJ2-5, with 7 nucleotides matching TRBD1. J gave up 7 bases and V 3 bases, and 12 bases lay outside the gene matches. Germline V gives CDR1 SGDLS, CDR2 YYNGEE. CDR3 length equals 15 residues. CDR3 nucleotides: TGTGCCAGCAGCGCCCCCAGGGGGTTGGAAGGGACCCAGTACTTC. This sequence encodes CASSAPRGLEGTQYF.

The chain combines TRBV5-6 with TRBJ1-6; D is unresolved. The V and J ends lost 0 bases and 0 bases respectively, with 7 bases between them. The CDR3 loop spans 16 amino acids. Per germline, CDR1 SGHDT and CDR2 YYEEEE. Here the CDR3 reads CASSLAGSSYNSPLHF. Here the CDR3 DNA reads TGTGCCAGCAGCTTGGCGGGGAGCTCCTATAATTCACCCCTCCACTTT.

The chain uses TRBV3-1 and TRBJ2-3; D possibly corresponds to TRBD1 (5 bases). Germline V gene lookup returns CDR1 LGHDT and CDR2 YNNKEL (reference sequence). This CDR3 contains 13 residues. Trimming removed 2 bases at V and 5 bases at J, with 8 bases between. CDR3 amino acids: CASSQFDRDTQYF. For the CDR3, the DNA is TGTGCCAGCAGCCAATTCGACAGAGATACGCAGTATTTT.

This clonotype was found many times. V gene TRBV29-1 combines with J gene TRBJ2-7, with 7 bases fitting TRBD2. There are 13 residues in the CDR3. CDR1 and CDR2 (germline): SQVTM, ANQGSEA. Trimming at V came to 3 bases and at J to 6 bases, leaving 8 bases not matched to a gene. CDR3 sequence: CSVDLAALGEQYF. In DNA form, the CDR3 reads TGCAGCGTTGACCTAGCGGCGCTCGGCGAGCAGTACTTC.

The chain joins TRBV7-9 to TRBJ2-2, with D perhaps TRBD2 (6 bases). The V end was cut by 5 bases, the J end by 4 bases, with 20 bases between. The CDR3 runs to 17 residues. Germline V gene lookup returns CDR1 SEHNR and CDR2 FQNEAQ (reference sequence). CDR3 coding DNA: TGTGCCAGCAGCCTAAGGGTCGGGGGAACGGGCACCGGGGAGCTGTTTTTT. Protein product: CASSLRVGGTGTGELFF.

By share of the sample, this clonotype is medium-sized. CDR3 loop: CSVEDTSGNYEQYF. In DNA, the CDR3 is TGCAGCGTTGAAGATACCTCAGGGAATTACGAGCAGTACTTC. The chain uses TRBV29-1 and TRBJ2-7; TRBD1 is a possible D gene (5 bases). The V end was cut by 0 bases, the J end by 4 bases, with 13 bases between. Germline CDR1 is SQVTM and CDR2 is ANQGSEA. The CDR3 covers 14 residues.

This clonotype is medium-sized within its sample. The CDR3 protein is CSVESSQGLYGYTF. In nucleotides, the CDR3 is TGCAGCGTTGAGTCAAGTCAGGGGCTCTATGGCTACACCTTC. This chain connects TRBV29-1 to TRBJ1-2; maybe TRBD1 (6 bases). The CDR3 sequence is 14 residues long. V shed 3 bases and J shed 4 bases, with 15 bases lying between them. Per germline, CDR1 SQVTM and CDR2 ANQGSEA.

At least ten counts were recorded for this clonotype. The rearrangement links TRBV6-6 to TRBJ1-4; no definite D call. The CDR3 contains 13 residues. V gave up 5 bases and J gave up 4 bases, with 8 bases separating them. Germline V lookup: CDR1 MNHNY, CDR2 SVGAGI (reference sequence). The CDR3 region has the DNA TGTGCCAGCAGTCTCCGTGTTAATGAAAAACTGTTTTTT. Its translation: CASSLRVNEKLFF.

This clonotype has a count of ten or more. The genes are TRBV10-3 and TRBJ2-3; the D gene is possibly TRBD2 (5 bases). CDR1 is ENHRY, CDR2 SYGVKD, per germline. This CDR3 is 14 amino acids long. V was cut by 10 bases and J by 0 bases, with 14 bases left in between. CDR3 coding DNA: TGTGCCACCTCCGCCGCGGGTAGCACAGATACGCAGTATTTT. Amino acid sequence: CATSAAGSTDTQYF.

Ten or more counts support this clonotype. V is TRBV5-4 and J is TRBJ2-5; D is possibly TRBD2 (7 bases). The CDR3 consists of 16 residues. Trimming cost V 0 bases and J 1 base, with 13 bases left between them. CDR1 is SGHNT and CDR2 is YYREEE in the germline V gene (reference sequence). CDR3 sequence: CASSLVSGGPQETQYF. The DNA for the CDR3 is TGTGCCAGCAGCTTGGTATCGGGGGGCCCCCAAGAGACCCAGTACTTC.

This clonotype was recorded at least ten times. This chain uses TRBV19 with TRBJ1-5; D not resolved. Germline V gene data show CDR1 as LNHDA and CDR2 as SQIVND (reference sequence). V lost 11 bases to trimming and J lost 0 bases, with 11 bases between them. The CDR3 sequence is 13 residues long. The CDR3 here is CASDPDSNQPQHF. Here the CDR3 DNA reads TGTGCCTCTGACCCTGATAGCAATCAGCCCCAGCATTTT.

Sample share makes this clonotype medium-sized. The chain links TRBV27 to TRBJ2-2; perhaps TRBD2 as D (6 bases). With 2 bases removed from V and 1 base from J, the gap between germline ends came to 11 bases. The CDR3 is 16 amino acids. The V gene's germline CDR1 is MNHEY and CDR2 SMNVEV (reference sequence). The CDR3 DNA is TGTGCCAGCAGTTTAGGAGGGGCTATGAACACCGGGGAGCTGTTTTTT. Amino acids: CASSLGGAMNTGELFF.

There are many counts of this clonotype. V gene TRBV3-1 combines with J gene TRBJ2-6; D ambiguous. The CDR3 contains 17 residues. Trimming shortened V by 3 bases and J by 2 bases, and 14 bases separated the two germline ends. Per germline, CDR1 LGHDT and CDR2 YNNKEL (reference sequence). CDR3 amino acids: CASSQGLDTAGANVLTF. The CDR3 DNA is TGTGCCAGCAGCCAGGGGTTAGACACGGCTGGGGCCAACGTCCTGACTTTC.

V usage is TRBV7-9 and J usage is TRBJ2-3; no definite D call. The CDR3 sequence is 12 residues long. Germline V gene data show CDR1 as SEHNR and CDR2 as FQNEAQ (reference sequence). V was trimmed by 5 bases and J by 2 bases, leaving 5 bases between them. The CDR3 spells CASSPNTDTQYF. DNA of the CDR3: TGTGCCAGCAGCCCCAACACAGATACGCAGTATTTT.

This clonotype appeared a few times. The J gene is TRBJ2-1, the V gene TRBV6-1; 7 bases fit TRBD2. The CDR3 is made up of 16 amino acids. Germline V gives CDR1 MNHNS, CDR2 SASEGT. Germline trimming cut 6 bases from V and 7 bases from J; bases unmatched to any gene: 15. The CDR3 nucleotides read TGTGCCAGCAGCGATCATCTAGCGGACCTTTTTAATGAGCAGTTCTTC. Translation gives CASSDHLADLFNEQFF.